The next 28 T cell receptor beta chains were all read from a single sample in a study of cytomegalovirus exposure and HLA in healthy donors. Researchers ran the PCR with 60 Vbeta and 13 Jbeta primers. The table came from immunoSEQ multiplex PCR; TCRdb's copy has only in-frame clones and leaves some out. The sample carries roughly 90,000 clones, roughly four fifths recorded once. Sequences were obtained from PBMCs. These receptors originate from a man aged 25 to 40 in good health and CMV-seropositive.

The CDR3 DNA follows: TGTGCCAGCAGCGTCGGACAGAATCTAGGGGAGCTGTTTTTT. Amino acids: CASSVGQNLGELFF. The chain has TRBV9 and TRBJ2-2, with D perhaps matching TRBD1 (6 bases). CDR1 SGDLS and CDR2 YYNGEE come from the germline V gene. The V end was cut by 2 bases, the J end by 8 bases, with 13 bases between. CDR3 length: 14 residues. The full variable domain, rest sourced from reference TRBV9 and TRBJ2-2, is DSGVTQTPKHLITATGQRVTLRCSPRSGDLSVYWYQQSLDQGLQFLIQYYNGEERAKGNILERFSAQQFPDLHSELNLSSLELGDSALYFCASSVGQNLGELFFGEGSRLTVL.

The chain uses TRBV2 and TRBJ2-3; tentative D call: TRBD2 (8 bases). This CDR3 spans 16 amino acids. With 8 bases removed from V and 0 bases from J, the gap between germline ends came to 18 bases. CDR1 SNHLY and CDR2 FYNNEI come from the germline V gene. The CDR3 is CASLVVAGQSTDTQYF. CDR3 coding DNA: TGTGCCAGCCTCGTAGTAGCGGGACAGAGCACAGATACGCAGTATTTT.

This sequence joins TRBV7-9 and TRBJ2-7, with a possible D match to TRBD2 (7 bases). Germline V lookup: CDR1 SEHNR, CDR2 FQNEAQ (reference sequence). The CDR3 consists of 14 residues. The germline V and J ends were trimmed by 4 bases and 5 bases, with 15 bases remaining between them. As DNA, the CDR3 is TGTGCCAGCAGCTACAGGGCGGGAGCCAACGAGCAGTACTTC. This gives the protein CASSYRAGANEQYF.

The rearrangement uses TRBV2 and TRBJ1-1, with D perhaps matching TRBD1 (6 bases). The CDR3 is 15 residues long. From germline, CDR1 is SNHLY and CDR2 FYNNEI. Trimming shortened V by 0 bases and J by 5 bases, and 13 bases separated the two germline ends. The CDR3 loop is CASSEALQGLTEAFF. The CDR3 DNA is TGTGCCAGCAGTGAAGCGCTTCAGGGGTTAACTGAAGCTTTCTTT.

The CDR3 nucleotides read TGTGCCAGTGGAAAGACAGGGAACAGGGATCAGCCCCAGCATTTT. It encodes CASGKTGNRDQPQHF. The V and J genes are TRBV19 and TRBJ1-5; 7 bases match TRBD1. The CDR3 covers 15 residues. Germline V CDR1 and CDR2: LNHDA, SQIVND (reference sequence). The V gene end was trimmed by 8 bases and the J gene end by 5 bases; junction bases not matched to a gene: 12.

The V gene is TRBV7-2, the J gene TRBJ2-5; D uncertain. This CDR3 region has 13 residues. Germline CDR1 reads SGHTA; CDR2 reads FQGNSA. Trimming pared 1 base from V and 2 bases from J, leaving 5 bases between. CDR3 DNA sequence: TGTGCCAGCAGCTTAGGCAGGCAAGAGACCCAGTACTTC. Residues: CASSLGRQETQYF. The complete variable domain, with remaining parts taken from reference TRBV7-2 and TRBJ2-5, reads GAGVSQSPSNKVTEKGKDVELRCDPISGHTALYWYRQSLGQGLEFLIYFQGNSAPDKSGLPSDRFSAERTGGSVSTLTIQRTQQEDSAVYLCASSLGRQETQYFGPGTRLLVL.

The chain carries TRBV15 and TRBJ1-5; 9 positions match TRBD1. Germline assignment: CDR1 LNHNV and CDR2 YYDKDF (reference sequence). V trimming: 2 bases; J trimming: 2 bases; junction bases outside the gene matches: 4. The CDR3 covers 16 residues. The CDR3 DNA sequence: TGTGCCACCAGCAGAAAGGGACAGGGAGGCAATCAGCCCCAGCATTTT. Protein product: CATSRKGQGGNQPQHF.

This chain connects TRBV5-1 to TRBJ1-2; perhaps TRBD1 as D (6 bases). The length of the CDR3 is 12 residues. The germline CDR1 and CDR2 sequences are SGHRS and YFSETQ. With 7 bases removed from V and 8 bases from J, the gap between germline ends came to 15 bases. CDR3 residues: CASSPQGLGYTF. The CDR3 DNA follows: TGCGCCAGCTCCCCCCAGGGGCTCGGCTACACCTTC.

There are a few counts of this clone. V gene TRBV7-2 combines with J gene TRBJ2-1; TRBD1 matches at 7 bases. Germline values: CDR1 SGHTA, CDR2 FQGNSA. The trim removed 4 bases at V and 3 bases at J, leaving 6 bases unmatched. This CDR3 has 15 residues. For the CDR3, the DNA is TGTGCCAGCAGCTCCCCAGACAGGGACTACAATGAGCAGTTCTTC. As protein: CASSSPDRDYNEQFF.

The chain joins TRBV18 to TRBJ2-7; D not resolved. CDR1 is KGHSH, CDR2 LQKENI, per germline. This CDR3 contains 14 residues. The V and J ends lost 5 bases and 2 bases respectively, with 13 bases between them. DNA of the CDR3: TGTGCCAGCTCATCAGGTGGCGATGCCTACGAGCAGTACTTC. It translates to CASSSGGDAYEQYF. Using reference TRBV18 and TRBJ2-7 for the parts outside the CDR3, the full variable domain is NAGVMQNPRHLVRRRGQEARLRCSPMKGHSHVYWYRQLPEEGLKFMVYLQKENIIDESGMPKERFSAEFPKEGPSILRIQQVVRGDSAAYFCASSSGGDAYEQYFGPGTRLTVT.

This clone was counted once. The CDR3 nucleotides read TGTGCCAGTGGGACATTTGGAGCAGGAGATACGCAGTATTTT. It is translated as CASGTFGAGDTQYF. The rearrangement links TRBV19 to TRBJ2-3, with D perhaps TRBD1 (6 bases). Between the trimmed V and J ends, which lost 8 bases and 5 bases, there was a span of 17 bases. Germline CDR1 and CDR2: LNHDA and SQIVND (reference sequence). The CDR3 consists of 14 residues.

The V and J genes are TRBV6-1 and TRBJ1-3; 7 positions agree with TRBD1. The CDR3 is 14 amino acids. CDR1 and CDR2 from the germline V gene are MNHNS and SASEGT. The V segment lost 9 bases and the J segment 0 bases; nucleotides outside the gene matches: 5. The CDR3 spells CASRGQSSGNTIYF. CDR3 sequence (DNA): TGTGCCAGTAGGGGACAGAGCTCTGGAAACACCATATATTTT.

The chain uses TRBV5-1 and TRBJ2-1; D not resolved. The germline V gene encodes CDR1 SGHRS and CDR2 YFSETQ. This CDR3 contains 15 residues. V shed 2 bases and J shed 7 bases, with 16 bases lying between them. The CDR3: CASSFPRQSRNEQFF. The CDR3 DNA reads TGCGCCAGCAGCTTTCCGAGACAATCGAGAAATGAGCAGTTCTTC.

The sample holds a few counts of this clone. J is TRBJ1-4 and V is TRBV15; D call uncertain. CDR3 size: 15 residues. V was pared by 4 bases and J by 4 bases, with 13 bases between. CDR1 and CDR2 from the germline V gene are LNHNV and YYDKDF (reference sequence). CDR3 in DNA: TGTGCCACCAGCAAAGACCCGGTAGATAATGAAAAACTGTTTTTT. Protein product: CATSKDPVDNEKLFF.

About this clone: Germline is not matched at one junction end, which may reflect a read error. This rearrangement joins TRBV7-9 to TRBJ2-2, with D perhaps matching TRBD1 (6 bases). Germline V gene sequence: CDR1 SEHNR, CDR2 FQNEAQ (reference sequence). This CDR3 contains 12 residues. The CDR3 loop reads CSSSRGTGELFF. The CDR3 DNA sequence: TGTTCCAGCAGCAGGGGTACCGGGGAGCTGTTTTTT.

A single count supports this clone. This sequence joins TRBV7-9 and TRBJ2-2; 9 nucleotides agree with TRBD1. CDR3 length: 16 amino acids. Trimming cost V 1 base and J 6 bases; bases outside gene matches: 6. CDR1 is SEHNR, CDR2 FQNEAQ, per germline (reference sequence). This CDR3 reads CASSLVSGQGAGELFF. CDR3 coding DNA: TGTGCCAGCAGCTTAGTCTCGGGACAGGGTGCCGGGGAGCTGTTTTTT.

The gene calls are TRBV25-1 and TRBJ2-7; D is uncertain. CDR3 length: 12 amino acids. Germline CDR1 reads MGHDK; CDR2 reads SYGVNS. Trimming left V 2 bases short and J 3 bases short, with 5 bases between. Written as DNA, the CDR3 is TGTGCCAGCAGTGAACCAGGCTACGAGCAGTACTTC. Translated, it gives CASSEPGYEQYF.

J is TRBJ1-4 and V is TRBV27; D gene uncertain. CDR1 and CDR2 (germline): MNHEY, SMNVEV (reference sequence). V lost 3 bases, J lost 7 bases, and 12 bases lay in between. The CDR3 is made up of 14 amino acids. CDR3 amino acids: CASSFAGLGEKLFF. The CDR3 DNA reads TGTGCCAGCAGTTTCGCGGGGTTGGGTGAAAAACTGTTTTTT.

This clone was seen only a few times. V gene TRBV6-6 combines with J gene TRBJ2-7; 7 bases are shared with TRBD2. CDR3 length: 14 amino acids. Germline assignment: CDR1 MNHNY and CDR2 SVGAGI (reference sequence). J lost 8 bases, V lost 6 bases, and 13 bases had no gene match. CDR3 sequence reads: CASSSGTTPGQQYF. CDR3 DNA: TGTGCCAGCAGCTCCGGGACTACCCCCGGACAGCAGTACTTC.

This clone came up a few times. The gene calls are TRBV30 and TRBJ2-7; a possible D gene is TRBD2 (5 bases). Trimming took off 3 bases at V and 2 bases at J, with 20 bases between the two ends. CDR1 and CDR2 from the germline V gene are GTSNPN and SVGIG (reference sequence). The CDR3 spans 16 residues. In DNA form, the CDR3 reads TGTGCCTGGAGCCGTGGGGTGGAGCGGCAAGCCTACGAGCAGTACTTC. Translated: CAWSRGVERQAYEQYF.

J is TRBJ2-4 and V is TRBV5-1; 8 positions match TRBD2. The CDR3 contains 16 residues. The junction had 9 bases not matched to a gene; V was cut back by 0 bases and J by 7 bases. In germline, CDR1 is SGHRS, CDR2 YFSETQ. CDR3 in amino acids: CASSLAPGGGANIQYF. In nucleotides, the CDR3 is TGCGCCAGCAGCTTGGCTCCGGGGGGGGGAGCGAACATTCAGTACTTC.

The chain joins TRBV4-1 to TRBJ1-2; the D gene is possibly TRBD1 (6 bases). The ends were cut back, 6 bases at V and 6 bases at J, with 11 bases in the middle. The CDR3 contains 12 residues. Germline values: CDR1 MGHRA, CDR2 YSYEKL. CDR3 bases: TGCGCCAGCAGATCCGCAGGGGATGGCTACACCTTC. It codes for CASRSAGDGYTF.

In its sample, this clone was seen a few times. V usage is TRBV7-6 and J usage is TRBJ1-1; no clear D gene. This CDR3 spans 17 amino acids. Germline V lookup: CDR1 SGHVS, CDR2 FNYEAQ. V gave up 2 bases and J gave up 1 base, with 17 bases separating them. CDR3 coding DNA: TGTGCCAGCAGCTTATCTTTCTTCCGGGGAAAGAACACTGAAGCTTTCTTT. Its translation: CASSLSFFRGKNTEAFF.

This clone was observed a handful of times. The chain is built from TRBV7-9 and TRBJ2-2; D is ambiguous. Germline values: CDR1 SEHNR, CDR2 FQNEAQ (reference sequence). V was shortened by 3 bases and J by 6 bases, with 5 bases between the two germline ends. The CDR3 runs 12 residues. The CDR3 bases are TGTGCCAGCAGCTTCCCGGCCGGGGAGCTGTTTTTT. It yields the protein CASSFPAGELFF.

CDR3 coding DNA: TGTGCCAGCAGCCTAGGACAGGGGGTAACTGAAGCTTTCTTT. It encodes CASSLGQGVTEAFF. This chain joins TRBV6-5 and TRBJ1-1; TRBD1 agrees at 10 bases. The junction had 6 bases not matched to a gene; V was cut back by 6 bases and J by 5 bases. The germline gives CDR1 MNHEY, CDR2 SVGAGI. The CDR3 extends over 14 amino acids.

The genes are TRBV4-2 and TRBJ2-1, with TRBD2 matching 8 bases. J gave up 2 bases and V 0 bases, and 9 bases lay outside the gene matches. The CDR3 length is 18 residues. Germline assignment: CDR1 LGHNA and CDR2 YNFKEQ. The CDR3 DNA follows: TGTGCCAGCAGCCAAGAAGTAAGCGGGAGAGGGGCCTACAATGAGCAGTTCTTC. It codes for CASSQEVSGRGAYNEQFF.

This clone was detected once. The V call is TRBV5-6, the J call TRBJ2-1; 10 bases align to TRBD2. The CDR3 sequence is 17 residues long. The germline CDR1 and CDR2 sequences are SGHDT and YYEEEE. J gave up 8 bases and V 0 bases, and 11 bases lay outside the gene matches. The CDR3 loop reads CASSLVSSGRAWYEQFF. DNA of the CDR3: TGTGCCAGCAGCTTGGTTTCCAGCGGGAGGGCCTGGTATGAGCAGTTCTTC.

CDR3 residues: CASRTQAQGVEAFF. DNA of the CDR3: TGCGCCAGCCGAACCCAGGCACAGGGTGTTGAAGCTTTCTTT. The V gene is TRBV5-1, the J gene TRBJ1-1; possibly TRBD1 for D (6 bases). The V end lost 7 bases, the J end lost 7 bases, and 20 bases lay between the germline ends. Germline assignment: CDR1 SGHRS and CDR2 YFSETQ. The CDR3 has 14 residues.